Presented here are 16 T cell receptor beta chains from one specimen sequenced in a study of T cells in Graves' hyperthyroidism and ophthalmopathy. RNA transcripts were the template for amplifying TCR beta CDR3 regions. The HTBI primer set was used in a first-round RT-PCR of the TCR CDR3. A single record per CDR3 protein comes from TCRdb applying MiXCR to the multiplex PCR reads. The sample has approximately 520,000 distinct CDR3 sequences, around 24% seen once. Input material: blood. These receptors all come from a woman aged 25-40 years with Graves' ophthalmopathy.

The sample holds many counts of this clonotype. The genes are TRBV20-1 and TRBJ1-1; D call uncertain. The CDR3 is 12 residues long. Trimming took 1 base from V and 3 from J, leaving 6 bases between them. Germline-derived CDR1 and CDR2 are DFQATT and SNEGSKA (reference sequence). CDR3 sequence reads: CSARARDTEAFF. In DNA, the CDR3 is TGCAGTGCTAGAGCTAGGGACACTGAAGCTTTCTTT.

Points on this clonotype: A single base separates this from a much larger clone, so it may be a read error. The V call is TRBV14, the J call TRBJ2-7; D is undetermined. The CDR3 totals 14 residues. Germline V gene sequence: CDR1 SGHDN, CDR2 FVKESK. The V end was cut by 1 base, the J end by 5 bases, with 12 bases between. The DNA of the CDR3 is TGTGCCAGCAGCCAAGTTCACCGGGTCCACGAGCAGTACTTC. This translates into CASSQVHRVHEQYF.

Only a few counts were recorded for this clonotype. The rearrangement links TRBV19 to TRBJ1-1; 9 bases agree with TRBD1. Unmatched junction bases numbered 11, after V lost 2 bases and J lost 1 base. This CDR3 contains 18 residues. Per germline, CDR1 LNHDA and CDR2 SQIVND (reference sequence). The CDR3 reads CASSILTGPGQGNTEAFF. CDR3 DNA sequence: TGTGCCAGTAGTATACTGACCGGACCGGGACAGGGGAACACTGAAGCTTTCTTT. The whole variable domain, filled in from reference TRBV19 and TRBJ1-1, reads DGGITQSPKYLFRKEGQNVTLSCEQNLNHDAMYWYRQDPGQGLRLIYYSQIVNDFQKGDIAEGYSVSREKKESFPLTVTSAQKNPTAFYLCASSILTGPGQGNTEAFFGQGTRLTVV.

There are a few counts of this clonotype. The J gene is TRBJ2-7, the V gene TRBV24-1; D is perhaps TRBD2 (5 bases). CDR3 size: 12 residues. Germline values: CDR1 KGHDR, CDR2 SFDVKD. V gave up 4 bases and J gave up 6 bases, with 9 bases separating them. CDR3 nucleotides: TGTGCCACCAGTGAATTGAGGGCCGAGCAGTACTTC. It encodes CATSELRAEQYF.

The DNA for the CDR3 is TGTGCCACCAGTGATTCCGTTAACTACGAGCAGTACTTC. Amino acids: CATSDSVNYEQYF. The gene calls are TRBV24-1 and TRBJ2-7; the D is unclear. The CDR3 covers 13 residues. V lost 2 bases, J lost 3 bases, and 7 bases lay in between. Germline CDR1 is KGHDR and CDR2 is SFDVKD.

With regard to this clonotype: The conserved closing phenylalanine or tryptophan is absent in this CDR3, likely reflecting a read error. This sequence joins TRBV6-1 and TRBJ1-2; 7 bases agree with TRBD1. This CDR3 contains 13 residues. Unmatched junction bases numbered 6, after V lost 7 bases and J lost 4 bases. Germline values: CDR1 MNHNS, CDR2 SASEGT. Here the CDR3 DNA reads TGTGCCAGCACCCCGGGGACAGCCTATGGCTACACCGTG. Translation gives CASTPGTAYGYTV.

This chain links TRBV20-1 with TRBJ2-7; 9 nucleotides align to TRBD2. Germline loops: CDR1 DFQATT, CDR2 SNEGSKA (reference sequence). V lost 6 bases, J lost 7 bases, and 16 bases stayed unmatched. The CDR3 sequence is 15 residues long. For the CDR3, the DNA is TGCAGTGCCTCCAAGGGCGATGCGGGAGGGAGTGAGCAGTACTTC. Translated, it gives CSASKGDAGGSEQYF.

The sample holds many counts of this clonotype. The J gene is TRBJ1-3, the V gene TRBV29-1; 7 positions match TRBD1. In germline, CDR1 is SQVTM, CDR2 ANQGSEA. V dropped 0 bases and J dropped 4; count of bases not matched to a gene: 6. The CDR3 spans 15 residues. CDR3 loop: CSVEDFDRDGNTIYF. Written as DNA, the CDR3 is TGCAGCGTTGAAGATTTCGACAGGGACGGAAACACCATATATTTT.

In this sample, this clonotype turned up many times. The chain recombines TRBV12-3 or TRBV12-4 with TRBJ1-5; no clear D gene. The V end was cut by 2 bases, the J end by 5 bases, with 10 bases between. The CDR3 totals 14 residues. CDR3 DNA: TGTGCCAGCAGTTTAAGGGCAGACTATCAGCCCCAGCATTTT. This sequence encodes CASSLRADYQPQHF.

This clonotype was counted many times. CDR3 sequence: CASSQGPHEAFF. The CDR3 DNA follows: TGTGCCAGCAGCCAGGGACCACATGAAGCTTTCTTT. The chain is built from TRBV7-9 and TRBJ1-1, with D maybe TRBD1 (5 bases). Trimming pared 5 bases from V and 7 bases from J, leaving 11 bases between. Germline V lookup: CDR1 SEHNR, CDR2 FQNEAQ (reference sequence). CDR3 length equals 12 residues.

The chain joins TRBV28 to TRBJ2-6; a weak D match, TRBD1 (6 bases). The germline gives CDR1 MDHEN, CDR2 SYDVKM. V was shortened by 8 bases and J by 0 bases, with 11 bases between the two germline ends. The CDR3 totals 15 residues. The CDR3 is CASARGGSGANVLTF. The CDR3 bases are TGTGCCAGCGCAAGAGGGGGCTCTGGGGCCAACGTCCTGACTTTC.

This clonotype was counted many times. V is TRBV4-1 and J is TRBJ2-7, with D unresolved. V was pared by 1 base and J by 3 bases, with 10 bases between. The CDR3 has 14 amino acids. Germline CDR1 and CDR2: MGHRA and YSYEKL. The CDR3 region has the DNA TGCGCCAGCAGCCAAGTCGGGCTGAACTACGAGCAGTACTTC. Its protein product is CASSQVGLNYEQYF.

There are many counts of this clonotype. The CDR3 loop reads CASTDRMVAGDQPQHF. The CDR3, as DNA: TGTGCCAGCACCGATCGGATGGTGGCAGGGGATCAGCCCCAGCATTTT. This chain connects TRBV25-1 to TRBJ1-5; D might be TRBD1 (6 bases). This CDR3 is 16 amino acids long. V was clipped by 7 bases and J by 5 bases, with 21 bases between them. Germline CDR1 is MGHDK and CDR2 is SYGVNS.

Of note for this clonotype: No conserved phenylalanine or tryptophan ends this CDR3, so it is likely a read error. The genes are TRBV3-1 and TRBJ1-2, with D tentatively TRBD1 (6 bases). The germline V gene encodes CDR1 LGHDT and CDR2 YNNKEL (reference sequence). The V gene lost 7 bases and the J gene lost 6 bases, with 15 bases spanning the gap. There are 13 residues in the CDR3. As DNA, the CDR3 is TGTGCCAGCAATAAGGAGGGGGGGGATGGCTACACCCTC. Its translation: CASNKEGGDGYTL.

At least ten counts were recorded for this clonotype. The chain has TRBV7-8 and TRBJ1-3; tentatively, D is TRBD1 (6 bases). CDR1 is SGHVS, CDR2 FQNEAQ, per germline. V was shortened by 7 bases and J by 3 bases, with 13 bases between the two germline ends. The length of the CDR3 is 14 residues. The DNA for the CDR3 is TGTGCCAGCACCAAACAGGGTCGTGGAAACACCATATATTTT. Translating gives CASTKQGRGNTIYF.

This clonotype was counted between two and nine times. The chain joins TRBV27 to TRBJ1-5; TRBD1 might be the D (5 bases). Between the trimmed V and J ends, which lost 3 bases and 6 bases, there was a span of 15 bases. Looked up from germline, CDR1 is MNHEY and CDR2 is SMNVEV (reference sequence). This CDR3 comprises 15 residues. The CDR3 bases are TGTGCCAGCAGTTTGCGGGGGTCTGAGGGTCAGCCCCAGCATTTT. Translated: CASSLRGSEGQPQHF.